The sequence of this TCR beta chain was determined in a study of cytomegalovirus exposure and HLA in healthy donors (TCRdb year 2017). About the investigation overall: An earlier analysis of roughly 570 of the donors reported about 300 Gb of sequence data and roughly 120 million unique TCR beta sequences obtained from roughly 170 million T cells. The study used immunosequencing to profile the T cell repertoires of approximately 630 subjects and linked those repertoires to cytomegalovirus serostatus. Among the roughly 380 genotyped donors, 81% belonged to the genetic ancestry cluster associated with self-reported Caucasian donors. The number of donors typed differed by locus, with about 629-640 for A, B, C, DRB1 and DQB1, more than 500 for DQA1, 600 to 610 for DPA1, and 472 for DPB1. All discovery cohort repertoires had been generated on a single sequencing platform. Both class I and class II loci were covered by HLA typing, at four-digit resolution. To decide whether each TCR beta V gene segment behaved as functional or pseudogenic, an earlier analysis of approximately 590 of the donors relied on high-throughput TCR beta sequencing. Donor age, sex, ethnicity and CMV serostatus were collected together with the repertoire data. To study patterns of TCR occurrence, a later analysis re-analyzed previously published TCR beta repertoires from 600 to 750 donors and added high-resolution HLA genotyping. Four to six DR-DQ haplotypes were handled as single units for association and clustering, since linkage in the cohort was strong. Genome-wide SNP genotypes for about three fifths of the 666 donors were used in a later genetic analysis, which treated that subset as a discovery cohort. The study was designed to test whether signatures of past pathogen exposure could be identified by cataloging public T cell receptors. To predict cytomegalovirus infection status, the study brought together high-throughput TCR immunosequencing, statistical association of individual TCRs with disease status, and machine learning. An early release that covered roughly 600 HLA-typed donors contained around 300 gigabases of sequencing data and some 87 million unique TCR sequences. Across approximately 400 genotyped donors of the cohort, an average of roughly 250,000 unique TCR beta nucleotide sequences per donor were sequenced, and 15% to 20% of those sequences were non-productive. Rather than using new phenotypic data, the later analysis identified candidate immune exposures from TCR beta sequences and from how often those sequences occurred across donors. Along with the approximately 700-subject first cohort, a separate validation cohort of over a hundred different subjects was used. What the study reported, not specific to this receptor: In a later analysis, HLA-associated TCR beta chains were found to be more clonally expanded and to have lower generation probabilities than equally common non-associated chains. Most TCR sequences were observed very rarely across donors, whereas some public TCRs were present in many individuals. The presence/absence analyses assumed that sequencing depth was roughly uniform across donors, and that assumption may not be true. The study gave a list of 150 to 200 TCR beta chains associated with cytomegalovirus. Compared with the roughly 700-donor mean, donors in an Asian-associated ancestry cluster had fewer N-insertions in productive TCRs, according to a later genetic analysis. A few of the identified cytomegalovirus-associated TCR beta chains were confirmed in vitro to be specific for cytomegalovirus antigens. When HLA alleles, especially DR and DQ, strongly co-occurred, TCR associations were difficult to assign to individual alleles. A further reported finding was that TCR beta sequences accurately predicted the HLA-A and HLA-B alleles for most subjects in the first cohort. The cohort was sequenced for TCR beta chains only, and without alpha or paired-chain data the features that could be detected were limited. At a false discovery rate of 0.05, a later analysis linked around 15,000 TCR beta sequences to specific HLA alleles. Cytomegalovirus status was reported to be diagnosed by the classifier with high specificity and sensitivity in both the original and validation cohorts. Because counts were too low, seventeen rarely observed V segments, including chromosome 9 orphons, were left out of the earlier analysis of approximately 580 of the donors. Because HLA typing was unavailable for some donors at each locus, only the typed subset was used in association tests. It was suggested by the authors that the approach could potentially be generalized to other disease states and immunological phenotypes. A later analysis found that most CMV-associated TCR beta chains appeared HLA-restricted, with HLA associations seemingly driven largely by CMV exposure. An association between a missense DCLRE1C variant and V-gene and J-gene trimming of TCR beta chains was found in a later genetic analysis and replicated in an independent cohort. CMV serostatus was the only immune exposure information available for the cohort. In a later analysis, several top co-occurrence clusters were reported to appear linked to parvovirus B19, influenza, CMV and Epstein-Barr virus. A group of highly shared sequence variants was considered likely to be a technical artifact of the sequencing pipeline. A later analysis found that TCR association rates varied across HLA loci, with DRB1 alleles showing the most associated TCRs and HLA-C alleles the fewest. Correlated functional status among segregating V segments might be attributable to linkage disequilibrium, but an unknown experimental factor could not be ruled out. Some IMGT-functional V segments, including TRBV6-2 and TRBV6-3, could not be distinguished by the 87-base-pair reads and were therefore excluded. An earlier analysis of some 590 of the donors showed that most TCR beta V segments appeared in productive rearrangements either about 87% or about 30% of the time, which broadly matched IMGT annotations.

The cohort comprised 666 healthy bone marrow donors. At the time of sampling, all cohort members were nominally healthy, though unrecorded immune exposures were likely present. The donor tested CMV seronegative, placing the donor among the 350 to 400 seronegative members of the cohort. Each donor provided a peripheral blood sample, and peripheral blood mononuclear cells were used for TCR beta sequencing. The Qiagen DNeasy Blood Extraction Kit was used to extract genomic DNA from the blood cell samples. As to this clone: This receptor's antigen is unknown.

CDR1 and CDR2 (SGHNT, YENEEA) derive from the germline V gene. The V and J ends are trimmed by 3 bases and 7 bases, leaving 10 bases between them. From cysteine to phenylalanine, the CDR3 is 13 amino acids long. Only CDR3 DNA is held: 39 bases, read in frame from base 1. Preparation of the library involved the immunoSEQ multiplex PCR assay. For the multiplex PCR, a mixture combining 60 forward primers for TCR Vbeta segments and 13 reverse primers for TCR Jbeta segments was used. The CDR3 region of rearranged TCR beta genes was amplified from genomic DNA with a multiplex PCR assay. The amplified TCR beta libraries were sequenced on the Illumina HiSeq System as 87-base-pair reads. On the authors' methods: In a later analysis, around 80 million unique TCR beta chains were counted across the roughly 700 repertoires, and approximately 9.9 million of these chains were shared by at least two donors. Raw reads were error-corrected and collapsed into unique sequences by a nearest-neighbor algorithm in which closely related sequences were merged to remove PCR and sequencing errors. CDR3 sequences were aligned to IMGT reference sequences to assign V, D and J gene segments. For a sequence to be retained, at least a six-nucleotide match to both a V gene segment and a J gene segment was required. Rearrangements were classified as productive when the CDR3 lacked stop codons and remained in frame with V and J, and all other rearrangements were classified as non-productive. CDR3 was defined by IMGT convention, running from the second conserved V-encoded cysteine to the conserved J-encoded phenylalanine. Sequences without an unambiguous match to a single V gene segment were excluded from the earlier analysis of a few hundred of the donors. In an earlier analysis of 587 of the donors, V segments were called functional above 56.7% productive rearrangements and were called segregating when the between-donor standard deviation exceeded 5%. A statistical classification framework was built to diagnose cytomegalovirus status from the catalog of TCR beta chain sequences. In a later analysis, V and J genes were assigned by comparing TCR nucleotide sequences against IMGT/GENE-DB human TR gene sequences. A later analysis assigned CDR3 sequences and most-parsimonious VDJ recombination scenarios with the TCRdist pipeline. In a later analysis, each TCR beta chain was defined by its CDR3 amino acid sequence together with its V-gene family, and reads lacking a unique V-gene family were excluded. In a later analysis, 450 to 600 highly shared, low-generation-probability nucleotide sequences were removed to address suspected cross-contamination and a sequencing artifact. In a later analysis, a clonal expansion index was calculated for each public chain from normalized within-repertoire ranks of inferred template counts. In a later analysis, generation probabilities were computed with a VDJ recombination model fitted to out-of-frame rearrangements, and the resulting probabilities were checked against IGoR. Hypergeometric tests were used in a later analysis to score TCR-TCR, TCR-HLA and TCR-CMV co-occurrence, with a repertoire-size bias correction applied to the TCR pairs. False discovery rates were estimated in a later analysis by permuting HLA or CMV assignments 20 times. In a later analysis, co-occurring TCRs were grouped with DBSCAN, and TCRdist sequence similarity was added when clustering was performed within HLA-allele-positive subsets. For co-occurrence clustering, repertoires with fewer than 30,000 or more than 120,000 public chains were excluded, along with roughly five repertoires with anomalous nucleotide sharing. TCRdb obtained this table from immuneACCESS and retained in-frame rearrangements with V and J assigned. These tables miss some clones; where compared with another copy, unresolved V genes account for less than half of the shortfall, and the remainder is unexplained. V, J and clone size are those of that table, while D and trimming were read from the DNA. The sample's table covers approximately 180,000 clones. About 6% of the sample rests with the top ten.

This receptor was identified in a man aged 25-45 years in good health and CMV-seronegative. The chain is assembled from TRBV11-3 and TRBJ2-1, and TRBD2 may be the D gene, going by 5 matching bases. Sequenced material: PBMCs. The sequenced DNA is TGTGCCAGCAGCTTCCTCGGACTGAATGAGCAGTTCTTC. Its protein reads: CASSFLGLNEQFF.